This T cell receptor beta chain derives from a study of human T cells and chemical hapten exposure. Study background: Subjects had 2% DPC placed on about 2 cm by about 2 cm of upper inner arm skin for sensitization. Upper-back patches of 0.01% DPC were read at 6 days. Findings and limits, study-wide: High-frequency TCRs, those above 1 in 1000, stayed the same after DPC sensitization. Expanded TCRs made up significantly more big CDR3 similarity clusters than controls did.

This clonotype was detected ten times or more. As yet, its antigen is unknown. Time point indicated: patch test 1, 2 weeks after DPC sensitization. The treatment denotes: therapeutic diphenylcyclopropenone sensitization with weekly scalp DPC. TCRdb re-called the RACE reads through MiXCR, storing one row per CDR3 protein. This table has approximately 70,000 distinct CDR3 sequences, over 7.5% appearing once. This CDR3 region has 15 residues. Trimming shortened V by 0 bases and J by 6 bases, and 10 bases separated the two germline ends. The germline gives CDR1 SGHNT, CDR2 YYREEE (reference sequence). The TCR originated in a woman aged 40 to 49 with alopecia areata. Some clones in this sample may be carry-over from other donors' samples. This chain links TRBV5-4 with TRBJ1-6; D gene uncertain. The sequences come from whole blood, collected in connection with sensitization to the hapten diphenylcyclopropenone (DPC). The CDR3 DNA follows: TGTGCCAGCAGCTTGGATCCGGTAACTAATTCACCCCTCCACTTT. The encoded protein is CASSLDPVTNSPLHF.